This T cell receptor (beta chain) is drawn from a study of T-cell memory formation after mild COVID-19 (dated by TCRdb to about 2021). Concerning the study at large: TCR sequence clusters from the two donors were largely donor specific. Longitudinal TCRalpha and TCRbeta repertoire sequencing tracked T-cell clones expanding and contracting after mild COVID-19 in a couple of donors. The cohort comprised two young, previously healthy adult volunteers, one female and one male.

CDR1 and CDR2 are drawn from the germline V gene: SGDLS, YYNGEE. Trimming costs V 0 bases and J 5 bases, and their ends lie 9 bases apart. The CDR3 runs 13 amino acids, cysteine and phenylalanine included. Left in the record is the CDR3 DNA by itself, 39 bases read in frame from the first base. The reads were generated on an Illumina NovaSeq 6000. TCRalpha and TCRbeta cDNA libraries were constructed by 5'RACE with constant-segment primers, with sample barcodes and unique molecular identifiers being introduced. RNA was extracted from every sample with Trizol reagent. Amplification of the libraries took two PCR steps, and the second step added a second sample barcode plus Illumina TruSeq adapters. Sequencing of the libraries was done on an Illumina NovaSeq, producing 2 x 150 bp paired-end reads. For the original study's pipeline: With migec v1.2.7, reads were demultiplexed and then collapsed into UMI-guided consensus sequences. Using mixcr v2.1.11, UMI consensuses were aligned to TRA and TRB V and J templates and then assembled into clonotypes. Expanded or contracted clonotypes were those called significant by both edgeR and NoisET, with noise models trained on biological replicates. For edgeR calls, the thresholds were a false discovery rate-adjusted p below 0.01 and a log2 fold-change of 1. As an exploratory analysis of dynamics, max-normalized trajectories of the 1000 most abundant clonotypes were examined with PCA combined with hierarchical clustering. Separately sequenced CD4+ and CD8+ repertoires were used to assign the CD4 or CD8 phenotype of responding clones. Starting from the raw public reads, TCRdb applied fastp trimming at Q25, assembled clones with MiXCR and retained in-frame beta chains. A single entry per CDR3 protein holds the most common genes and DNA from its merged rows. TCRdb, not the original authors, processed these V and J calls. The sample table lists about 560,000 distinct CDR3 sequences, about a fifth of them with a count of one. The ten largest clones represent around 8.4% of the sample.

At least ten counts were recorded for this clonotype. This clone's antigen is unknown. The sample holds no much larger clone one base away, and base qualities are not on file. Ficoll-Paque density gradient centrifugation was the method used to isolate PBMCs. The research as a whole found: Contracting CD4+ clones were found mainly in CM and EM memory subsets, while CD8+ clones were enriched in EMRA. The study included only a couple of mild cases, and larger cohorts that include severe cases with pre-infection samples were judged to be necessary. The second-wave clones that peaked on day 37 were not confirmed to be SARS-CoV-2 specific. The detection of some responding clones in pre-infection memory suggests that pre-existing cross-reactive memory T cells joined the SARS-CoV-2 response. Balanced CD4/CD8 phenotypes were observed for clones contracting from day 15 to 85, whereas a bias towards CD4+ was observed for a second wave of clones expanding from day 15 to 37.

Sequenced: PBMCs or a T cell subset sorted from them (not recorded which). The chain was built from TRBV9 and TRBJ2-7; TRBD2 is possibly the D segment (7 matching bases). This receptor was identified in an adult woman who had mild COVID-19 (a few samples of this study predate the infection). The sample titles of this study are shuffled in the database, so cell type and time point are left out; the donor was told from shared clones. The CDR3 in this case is CASSVAGGDEQYF. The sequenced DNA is TGTGCCAGCAGCGTAGCGGGGGGCGACGAGCAGTACTTC. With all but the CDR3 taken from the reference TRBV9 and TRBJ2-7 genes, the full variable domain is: DSGVTQTPKHLITATGQRVTLRCSPRSGDLSVYWYQQSLDQGLQFLIQYYNGEERAKGNILERFSAQQFPDLHSELNLSSLELGDSALYFCASSVAGGDEQYFGPGTRLTVT.